Below, 15 T cell receptor beta chains from the same sample are listed, as sequenced in a study of CD8 T cells in Susac syndrome. RNA in amounts of roughly 0.45 to 1 ug was reverse transcribed with random hexamers. In TCRdb, the immunoSEQ multiplex PCR reads were re-called with MiXCR into one record per CDR3 protein. The sample carries around 200,000 distinct CDR3 sequences, about 95% recorded once. Sequencing used CD8+ T cells from PBMCs. Receptor source: a human donor with Susac syndrome.

J is TRBJ1-1 and V is TRBV2; D call uncertain. The CDR3 sequence is 12 residues long. Per germline, CDR1 SNHLY and CDR2 FYNNEI. Trimming cost V 3 bases and J 7 bases, with 9 bases left between them. This chain's CDR3 is CASSDSGFEAFF. The CDR3 DNA reads TGTGCCAGCAGTGATTCGGGGTTTGAAGCTTTCTTT.

J is TRBJ1-6 and V is TRBV12-3 or TRBV12-4; D may be TRBD1 (5 bases). The CDR3 contains 12 residues. Trimming took 3 bases from V and 17 from J, leaving 14 bases between them. The CDR3 DNA follows: TGTGCCAGCAGTTTGGTAGACAGCCGGATCCACTTT. Translating it yields CASSLVDSRIHF.

The V call is TRBV4-1, the J call TRBJ2-7; no firm D call. CDR3 length equals 16 residues. V lost 0 bases, J lost 0 bases, and 12 bases lay in between. Germline assignment: CDR1 MGHRA and CDR2 YSYEKL. CDR3 coding DNA: TGCGCCAGCAGCCAAGATTTTAACATAGGCTCCTACGAGCAGTACTTC. Protein product: CASSQDFNIGSYEQYF.

This clonotype was seen a single time. This chain uses TRBV30 with TRBJ2-1, with D possibly being TRBD1 (6 bases). The V end was cut by 5 bases, the J end by 9 bases, with 20 bases between. The CDR3 spans 14 residues. Germline V gives CDR1 GTSNPN, CDR2 SVGIG (reference sequence). The DNA of the CDR3 is TGTGCCTGGGGTGAGGGGGTGGACCTCGCTGAGCAGTTCTTC. It codes for CAWGEGVDLAEQFF.

V gene TRBV28 combines with J gene TRBJ2-7, with TRBD2 as a possible D gene (6 bases). Trimming took off 5 bases at V and 2 bases at J, with 16 bases between the two ends. In germline, CDR1 is MDHEN, CDR2 SYDVKM. The CDR3 sequence is 15 residues long. This CDR3 reads CASSEPGLGTYEQYF. In DNA, the CDR3 is TGTGCCAGCAGTGAACCGGGACTGGGGACCTACGAGCAGTACTTC.

The V call is TRBV5-1, the J call TRBJ2-2, with D unresolved. CDR3 size: 13 residues. Germline V lookup: CDR1 SGHRS, CDR2 YFSETQ. Trimming removed 4 bases at V and 6 bases at J, with 10 bases between. CDR3 sequence reads: CASSPLSAGELFF. CDR3 DNA: TGCGCCAGCAGCCCACTGTCGGCCGGGGAGCTGTTTTTT.

In its sample, this clonotype was seen once. The rearrangement links TRBV6-5 to TRBJ2-5; 7 bases fit TRBD1. The CDR3 totals 14 residues. V shed 5 bases, J shed 4 bases, and the junction held 7 bases outside the gene matches. CDR1 MNHEY and CDR2 SVGAGI come from the germline V gene. CDR3: CASSTFTGAETQYF. CDR3 DNA: TGTGCCAGCAGTACTTTTACAGGGGCAGAGACCCAGTACTTC.

The gene calls are TRBV9 and TRBJ2-2, with TRBD2 matching 9 bases. The CDR3 is 17 residues long. Per the germline V gene, CDR1 is SGDLS and CDR2 is YYNGEE. V was clipped by 2 bases and J by 2 bases; unmatched bases: 7. The CDR3 here is CASSVTSGGPNTGELFF. In DNA, the CDR3 is TGTGCCAGCAGCGTCACGAGCGGGGGGCCCAACACCGGGGAGCTGTTTTTT.

This rearrangement joins TRBV30 to TRBJ2-2; the D gene is possibly TRBD2 (7 bases). Germline loops: CDR1 GTSNPN, CDR2 SVGIG (reference sequence). Trimming left V 5 bases short and J 4 bases short, with 17 bases between. The CDR3 has 15 residues. CDR3 amino acids: CAWGEGTGPTGELFF. In nucleotides, the CDR3 is TGTGCCTGGGGGGAGGGAACAGGGCCCACCGGGGAGCTGTTTTTT.

The V call is TRBV19, the J call TRBJ2-1; D ambiguous. The CDR3 runs 15 residues. Deletions cut 5 bases from V and 0 bases from J, with 11 bases between. The V gene's germline CDR1 is LNHDA and CDR2 SQIVND (reference sequence). In DNA, the CDR3 is TGTGCCAGTAGTGCCGACGGTAGCTCCTACAATGAGCAGTTCTTC. The encoded protein is CASSADGSSYNEQFF.

This chain links TRBV30 with TRBJ1-5; TRBD1 might be the D (5 bases). Germline CDR1 GTSNPN, CDR2 SVGIG (reference sequence). V was shortened by 2 bases and J by 5 bases, with 10 bases between the two germline ends. The CDR3 is 13 amino acids. DNA of the CDR3: TGTGCCTGGAGTCCCGGGGGGGATCAGCCCCAGCATTTT. Amino acids: CAWSPGGDQPQHF.

The J gene is TRBJ2-5, the V gene TRBV5-1; 10 positions agree with TRBD2. The CDR3 loop spans 17 amino acids. V lost 1 base, J lost 3 bases, and 9 bases stayed unmatched. CDR1 is SGHRS, CDR2 YFSETQ, per germline. The CDR3 is CASSLSFASGGEETQYF. For the CDR3, the DNA is TGCGCCAGCAGCTTGTCCTTCGCTAGCGGGGGAGAAGAGACCCAGTACTTC.

The V gene is TRBV24-1, the J gene TRBJ2-5, with D possibly matching TRBD1 (5 bases). V was trimmed by 1 base and J by 9 bases, leaving 14 bases between them. Germline values: CDR1 KGHDR, CDR2 SFDVKD. This CDR3 region has 14 residues. As DNA, the CDR3 is TGTGCCACCAGTGATTTAAGCTGGCCAGGGCCCCAGTACTTC. Its protein is CATSDLSWPGPQYF.

This chain joins TRBV5-1 and TRBJ2-3; a weak D match, TRBD1 (5 bases). The CDR3 has 16 amino acids. Trimming removed 4 bases at V and 5 bases at J, with 20 bases between. Germline-derived CDR1 and CDR2 are SGHRS and YFSETQ. The CDR3 DNA reads TGCGCCAGCAGCGGTCAACAGGTCTTGACGCGAGATACGCAGTATTTT. Translating it yields CASSGQQVLTRDTQYF. Complete variable domain (other parts from reference TRBV5-1 and TRBJ2-3): KAGVTQTPRYLIKTRGQQVTLSCSPISGHRSVSWYQQTPGQGLQFLFEYFSETQRNKGNFPGRFSGRQFSNSRSEMNVSTLELGDSALYLCASSGQQVLTRDTQYFGPGTRLTVL.

V gene TRBV11-2 combines with J gene TRBJ2-3, with D perhaps TRBD1 or TRBD2 (5 bases each). Germline CDR1 reads SGHAT; CDR2 reads FQNNGV. The V end lost 1 base, the J end lost 5 bases, and 7 bases lay between the germline ends. The CDR3 length is 13 residues. The CDR3 DNA is TGTGCCAGCAGCTTAGTGAGGGGAGATACGCAGTATTTT. Translated: CASSLVRGDTQYF.